The 21 T cell receptor beta chains below come from one sample, sequenced in a study of T cells in Graves' hyperthyroidism and ophthalmopathy. Amplification of TCR beta CDR3 regions used RNA as the template. The primer set for the first-round RT-PCR of the TCR CDR3 was HTBI. TCRdb re-derived calls from the multiplex PCR reads in MiXCR, one entry per CDR3 protein. The profile shows hundreds of thousands of distinct CDR3 sequences, around 39% of them singletons. The specimen sequenced was blood. These receptors all stem from a man in his late teens or twenties with Graves' hyperthyroidism.

This clonotype turned up a few times. The chain joins TRBV7-9 to TRBJ2-7; 14 bases agree with TRBD2. This CDR3 comprises 15 residues. Looked up from germline, CDR1 is SEHNR and CDR2 is FQNEAQ (reference sequence). The ends lost 8 bases at V and 3 bases at J; junction bases unmatched: 6. CDR3 amino acids: CASGTSGSESYEQYF. The CDR3 nucleotides are TGTGCCAGCGGGACTAGCGGGAGTGAGAGCTACGAGCAGTACTTC.

This clonotype was seen just once. It may be a read error: a sequence one base away is much more abundant. V is TRBV5-1 and J is TRBJ2-2; D is possibly TRBD2 (6 bases). The CDR3 is 12 amino acids. Germline loops: CDR1 SGHRS, CDR2 YFSETQ. The DNA for the CDR3 is TGCGCCAGCAGCTTGATCTTCGGGGGGCTGTTTTTT. Its translation is CASSLIFGGLFF.

This clonotype was picked up a small number of times. This chain connects TRBV19 to TRBJ1-5; 9 bases fit TRBD1. V lost 9 bases to trimming and J lost 2 bases; unmatched junction nucleotides: 8. CDR1 and CDR2 (germline): LNHDA, SQIVND (reference sequence). The length of the CDR3 is 15 residues. This CDR3 is CASSFWTGGNQPQHF. The CDR3 DNA follows: TGTGCCAGCAGTTTTTGGACAGGGGGCAATCAGCCCCAGCATTTT.

This clonotype was detected a few times. This rearrangement joins TRBV11-2 to TRBJ2-2; D possibly matches TRBD1 or TRBD2 (5 bases each). CDR1 and CDR2 from the germline V gene are SGHAT and FQNNGV. The length of the CDR3 is 13 residues. Trimming took 5 bases from V and 7 from J, leaving 11 bases between them. The CDR3 DNA follows: TGTGCCAGCAGCGGTCGGGACCGCGGGGAGCTGTTTTTT. It translates to CASSGRDRGELFF.

The rearrangement links TRBV7-3 to TRBJ2-7; weak D call: TRBD2 (7 bases). V dropped 3 bases and J dropped 1 base, with 25 bases sitting between them. The CDR3 consists of 19 residues. Germline assignment: CDR1 SGHTA and CDR2 FQGTGA. The CDR3 region is CASSFSGTLSGSSSYEQYF. CDR3 in DNA: TGTGCCAGCAGCTTCTCCGGGACACTTAGCGGGTCCTCTTCCTACGAGCAGTACTTC.

Concerning this clonotype: This may be a read error: a much more frequent sequence differs by one nucleotide. The chain links TRBV10-2 to TRBJ1-4; 8 bases fit TRBD1. This CDR3 is built from 14 residues. CDR1 is WSHSY and CDR2 is SAAADI in the germline V gene. Germline trimming cut 6 bases from V and 10 bases from J; bases unmatched to any gene: 10. The CDR3 region has the DNA TGCGCCAGCAGATCGACCGGGACAGGTGGAAAACTGTTTTTT. Protein sequence: CASRSTGTGGKLFF.

This clonotype was detected ten times or more. The V and J genes are TRBV11-2 and TRBJ2-7, with a possible D match to TRBD1 (6 bases). Trimming took 7 bases from V and 3 from J, leaving 10 bases between them. The CDR3 loop spans 12 amino acids. Germline lookup yields CDR1 SGHAT and CDR2 FQNNGV. The chain's CDR3 is CASMDSDYEQYF. The CDR3 coding sequence is TGTGCCAGCATGGACAGCGACTACGAGCAGTACTTC.

This clonotype has at least ten counts. The chain links TRBV29-1 to TRBJ1-3; D gene ambiguous. From germline, CDR1 is SQVTM and CDR2 ANQGSEA. Trimming cost V 5 bases and J 4 bases, with 9 bases left between them. The CDR3 is 12 amino acids. The CDR3, as DNA: TGCAGCGTTTCCATCCCGGGAAACACCATATATTTT. Its protein is CSVSIPGNTIYF.

This clonotype was counted a few times. The rearrangement uses TRBV9 and TRBJ1-6; no definite D call. V dropped 7 bases and J dropped 11 bases, with 16 bases sitting between them. The germline CDR1 and CDR2 sequences are SGDLS and YYNGEE. This CDR3 is built from 13 residues. The DNA of the CDR3 is TGTGCCAGCTCACCCCTGAGGCGGGCACCCCTCCACTTT. Its translation: CASSPLRRAPLHF.

This clonotype was observed at least ten times. The rearrangement joins TRBV20-1 to TRBJ1-5, with D hard to call. The V end was cut by 5 bases, the J end by 4 bases, with 15 bases between. Germline V gene sequence: CDR1 DFQATT, CDR2 SNEGSKA (reference sequence). The CDR3 contains 14 residues. The CDR3 here is CSAQDARTNQPQHF. In nucleotides, the CDR3 is TGCAGTGCTCAGGACGCCCGGACTAATCAGCCCCAGCATTTT.

In its sample, this clonotype was seen many times. The V call is TRBV7-9, the J call TRBJ2-7, with TRBD2 identical over 7 bases. The CDR3 is 15 amino acids. V lost 1 base and J lost 3; bases outside the gene matches: 6. Germline loops: CDR1 SEHNR, CDR2 FQNEAQ (reference sequence). The CDR3 region is CASSLGSSGNYEQYF. The CDR3 bases are TGTGCCAGCAGCTTAGGGTCTAGCGGTAACTACGAGCAGTACTTC.

CDR3 nucleotides: TGTGCCAGCAGCGTTGATTCCGGGGTATACTATGGCTACACCTTC. This sequence encodes CASSVDSGVYYGYTF. The V gene is TRBV9, the J gene TRBJ1-2; D call uncertain. V lost 2 bases, J lost 3 bases, and 14 bases lay in between. The germline V gene encodes CDR1 SGDLS and CDR2 YYNGEE. The CDR3 is made up of 15 amino acids.

With respect to this clonotype: The germline gene is not matched at one end of the junction; a read error may be the cause. J is TRBJ2-2 and V is TRBV5-8; 10 bases are shared with TRBD1. Germline V gene lookup returns CDR1 SGHTS and CDR2 YDEGEE. This CDR3 has 16 amino acids. The CDR3 sequence is CASSSGQGLDTGELFF. The CDR3 DNA reads TGCGCCAGCAGCTCGGGACAGGGGCTCGACACCGGGGAGCTGTTTTTT.

This clonotype was detected many times. The chain recombines TRBV7-9 with TRBJ1-1; D unclear. The CDR3 is made up of 12 amino acids. From germline, CDR1 is SEHNR and CDR2 FQNEAQ (reference sequence). The V and J ends lost 6 bases and 8 bases respectively, with 13 bases between them. CDR3 sequence (DNA): TGTGCCAGCAGGTTGGTACAGTCGGAAGCTTTCTTT. This translates into CASRLVQSEAFF. Looking up the rest from reference TRBV7-9 and TRBJ1-1 gives the full variable domain: DTGVSQNPRHKITKRGQNVTFRCDPISEHNRLYWYRQTLGQGPEFLTYFQNEAQLEKSRLLSDRFSAERPKGSFSTLEIQRTEQGDSAMYLCASRLVQSEAFFGQGTRLTVV.

At least ten counts were recorded for this clonotype. The chain uses TRBV7-9 and TRBJ2-6, with a tentative D call TRBD2 (5 bases). Trimming took off 5 bases at V and 0 bases at J, with 14 bases between the two ends. This CDR3 is 17 amino acids long. The germline gives CDR1 SEHNR, CDR2 FQNEAQ (reference sequence). The CDR3 sequence is CASSHSRANSGANVLTF. CDR3 bases: TGTGCCAGCAGCCATTCGCGGGCAAACTCTGGGGCCAACGTCCTGACTTTC.

This clonotype was picked up a small number of times. This chain links TRBV5-1 with TRBJ1-1; 7 bases fit TRBD1. The CDR3 is 13 residues long. Trimming at V came to 0 bases and at J to 11 bases, leaving 7 bases not matched to a gene. Germline CDR1 is SGHRS and CDR2 is YFSETQ. The CDR3 sequence is CASSLEGGRMAFF. The CDR3 DNA follows: TGCGCCAGCAGCTTGGAAGGGGGCAGAATGGCTTTCTTT.

This clonotype was seen repeatedly, ten times or more. The chain couples TRBV2 to TRBJ2-7, with D hard to call. Germline CDR1 is SNHLY and CDR2 is FYNNEI. Trimming took off 5 bases at V and 0 bases at J, with 11 bases between the two ends. The CDR3 length is 14 residues. In DNA, the CDR3 is TGTGCCAGCAGTCGGATCGGAAGCTCCTACGAGCAGTACTTC. This encodes CASSRIGSSYEQYF. Supplemented by reference TRBV2 and TRBJ2-7, the full variable domain reads EPEVTQTPSHQVTQMGQEVILRCVPISNHLYFYWYRQILGQKVEFLVSFYNNEISEKSEIFDDQFSVERPDGSNFTLKIRSTKLEDSAMYFCASSRIGSSYEQYFGPGTRLTVT.

The table lists this clonotype with many counts. The chain carries TRBV25-1 and TRBJ1-1; D gene unclear. Trimming shortened V by 2 bases and J by 4 bases, and 11 bases separated the two germline ends. Germline V CDR1 and CDR2: MGHDK, SYGVNS. CDR3 length: 14 residues. The CDR3 nucleotides are TGTGCCAGCAGTGAAGGGTGGAAGTCCACTGAAGCTTTCTTT. Encoded protein: CASSEGWKSTEAFF.

The chain combines TRBV9 with TRBJ2-5; 8 bases align to TRBD2. CDR3 length: 16 residues. J lost 0 bases, V lost 5 bases, and 9 bases had no gene match. Germline lookup yields CDR1 SGDLS and CDR2 YYNGEE. CDR3 sequence (DNA): TGTGCCAGCAGTTCCTTAGCGGGGAAGTACCAAGAGACCCAGTACTTC. Protein product: CASSSLAGKYQETQYF.

This chain joins TRBV6-5 and TRBJ2-7; TRBD2 agrees at 7 bases. CDR3 size: 16 residues. Trimming took 2 bases from V and 2 from J; bases not matched to a gene: 9. Germline CDR1 and CDR2: MNHEY and SVGAGI. The CDR3 sequence: CASSYNVGTTTYEQYF. CDR3 sequence (DNA): TGTGCCAGCAGTTACAACGTAGGGACTACCACCTACGAGCAGTACTTC.

Concerning this clonotype itself: This may stem from a read error, because a much larger clone lies one nucleotide away. This chain connects TRBV7-9 to TRBJ2-7; D is uncertain. This CDR3 spans 11 amino acids. Germline CDR1 SEHNR, CDR2 FQNEAQ (reference sequence). This CDR3 is CASSEPYEQCF. The CDR3 DNA reads TGTGCCAGCAGTGAACCCTACGAGCAGTGCTTC.